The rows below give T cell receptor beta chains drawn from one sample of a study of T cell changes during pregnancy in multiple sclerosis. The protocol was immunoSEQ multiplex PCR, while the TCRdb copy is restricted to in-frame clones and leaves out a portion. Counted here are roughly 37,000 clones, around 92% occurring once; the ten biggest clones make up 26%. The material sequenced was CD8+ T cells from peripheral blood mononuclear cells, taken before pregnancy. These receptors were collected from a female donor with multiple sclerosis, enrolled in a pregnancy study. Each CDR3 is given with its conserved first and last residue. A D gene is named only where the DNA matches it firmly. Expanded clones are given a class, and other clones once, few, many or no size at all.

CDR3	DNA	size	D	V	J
CASSVEGLGAEAFF	TGTGCCAGCAGCGTAGAAGGTCTGGGCGCTGAAGCTTTCTTT	-	-	TRBV9	TRBJ1-1
CAWSVGWRGGGEDTQYF	TGTGCCTGGAGTGTTGGTTGGCGGGGGGGCGGAGAGGATACGCAGTATTTT	-	TRBD2	TRBV30	TRBJ2-3
CASSILSPAGGLPYGYTF	TGTGCCAGTAGTATACTCTCCCCCGCGGGGGGATTGCCTTATGGCTACACCTTC	-	-	TRBV19	TRBJ1-2
CASRDYRGANTGELFF	TGCGCCAGCAGGGATTACCGGGGAGCGAACACCGGGGAGCTGTTTTTT	-	-	TRBV5-1	TRBJ2-2
CASSINQGGTQYF	TGTGCCAGTAGTATAAATCAGGGAGGTACGCAGTATTTT	-	-	TRBV19	TRBJ2-3
CASSLTGLGNTEAFF	TGTGCCAGCAGTTTGACAGGGCTCGGGAACACTGAAGCTTTCTTT	-	TRBD1	TRBV28	TRBJ1-1
CASSSGAGTGDEQYF	TGTGCCAGTAGTAGTGGGGCCGGGACAGGGGACGAGCAGTACTTC	-	TRBD1	TRBV19	TRBJ2-7
CASSPEGGAYNEQFF	TGTGCCAGCAGCCCGGAGGGAGGGGCCTACAATGAGCAGTTCTTC	-	TRBD2	TRBV14	TRBJ2-1
CASSLAGYSYEQYF	TGCGCCAGCAGCTTGGCAGGGTACTCCTACGAGCAGTACTTC	-	-	TRBV5-1	TRBJ2-7
CASSLVMGGRANEKLFF	TGTGCCAGCAGCTTAGTGATGGGTGGCAGGGCCAATGAAAAACTGTTTTTT	-	-	TRBV7-6	TRBJ1-4
CASSPLAGGSYEQYF	TGTGCCAGCAGCCCATTAGCGGGGGGTTCCTACGAGCAGTACTTC	-	TRBD2	TRBV5-4	TRBJ2-7
CASTKGEQSNTGELFF	TGTGCCAGCACGAAGGGAGAACAGTCGAACACCGGGGAGCTGTTTTTT	-	-	TRBV2	TRBJ2-2
CSGAGGLYNEQFF	TGCAGCGGGGCGGGGGGGCTCTACAATGAGCAGTTCTTC	-	TRBD2	TRBV29-1	TRBJ2-1
CASSERGLAGGWETQYF	TGTGCCAGCAGCGAGCGGGGACTAGCGGGAGGGTGGGAGACCCAGTACTTC	-	TRBD2	TRBV9	TRBJ2-5
CASSEGGRHEKLFF	TGTGCCAGCAGCGAGGGGGGGAGGCATGAAAAACTGTTTTTT	-	-	TRBV9	TRBJ1-4
CASSPGQANYEQYF	TGCGCCAGCAGCCCGGGACAGGCCAACTACGAGCAGTACTTC	-	TRBD1	TRBV5-1	TRBJ2-7
CASSLSSGGSYNEQFF	TGTGCCAGCAGTTTATCTTCGGGGGGCTCCTACAATGAGCAGTTCTTC	-	TRBD2	TRBV27	TRBJ2-1
CASRPNYRGAQPQHF	TGTGCCAGCAGACCAAATTACAGGGGTGCTCAGCCCCAGCATTTT	-	TRBD1	TRBV6-5	TRBJ1-5
CASSPRTKKPYGYTF	TGTGCCAGCAGCCCCAGGACTAAAAAGCCCTATGGCTACACCTTC	-	-	TRBV7-6	TRBJ1-2
CASSLALGEVLNTEAFF	TGTGCCAGCAGCTTAGCCTTGGGAGAAGTCCTGAACACTGAAGCTTTCTTT	-	-	TRBV7-9	TRBJ1-1
CASSLRWTGAEGAKNIQYF	TGTGCCAGCAGCTTACGCTGGACAGGGGCGGAGGGGGCCAAAAACATTCAGTACTTC	-	TRBD1	TRBV7-2	TRBJ2-4
CATAGVGDTEAFF	TGTGCAACTGCAGGGGTCGGGGACACTGAAGCTTTCTTT	-	-	TRBV6-1	TRBJ1-1
CASSHPGEKLFF	TGCGCCAGCAGTCACCCGGGAGAAAAACTGTTTTTT	few	-	TRBV23-1	TRBJ1-4
CASSFRQYNQPQHF	TGTGCCAGCAGCTTCAGACAGTACAATCAGCCCCAGCATTTT	-	-	TRBV6-7	TRBJ1-5
CASSSLYVSGGTQETQYF	TGTGCCAGCAGTTCCCTCTACGTTAGCGGGGGGACCCAAGAGACCCAGTACTTC	once	TRBD2	TRBV6-4	TRBJ2-5
CASSLAGQDYEQYF	TGTGCCAGCAGCTTGGCGGGACAAGATTACGAGCAGTACTTC	-	-	TRBV5-4	TRBJ2-7